What follows are 7 T cell receptor beta chains derived from one specimen sequenced in a study of CD4+ T cells in melanoma. Assay used: immunoSEQ multiplex PCR; TCRdb lists only in-frame clones, some missing. The table has around 19,000 clones, 81% seen once; the top ten hold approximately 5.4%. The specimen sequenced was cells from a culture (not recorded whether cultured in vitro). The receptors derive from a human donor with melanoma.

The rearrangement uses TRBV27 and TRBJ2-1; 10 bases are a match to TRBD2. With 2 bases clipped from V and 5 bases from J, the junction kept 3 bases outside the gene matches. The CDR3 runs 15 residues. Germline values: CDR1 MNHEY, CDR2 SMNVEV (reference sequence). In nucleotides, the CDR3 is TGTGCCAGCAGTTTAAGGCTAGCGGGGGACAATGAGCAGTTCTTC. Translated, it gives CASSLRLAGDNEQFF.

This clone was seen once. V is TRBV10-2 and J is TRBJ2-2; D is unresolved. Trimming removed 8 bases at V and 4 bases at J, with 11 bases between. Germline loops: CDR1 WSHSY, CDR2 SAAADI. This CDR3 contains 13 residues. CDR3 bases: TGCGCCAGCCGCGGAGCGAGCACCGGGGAGCTGTTTTTT. Translating it yields CASRGASTGELFF.

The chain is built from TRBV5-4 and TRBJ1-1; no clear D. This CDR3 is built from 15 residues. V was cut by 4 bases and J by 2 bases, with 15 bases left in between. Germline CDR1 and CDR2: SGHNT and YYREEE (reference sequence). CDR3 DNA sequence: TGTGCCAGCAGCCAGGCCGGAAGGGCAAACACTGAAGCTTTCTTT. This gives the protein CASSQAGRANTEAFF. Supplemented by reference TRBV5-4 and TRBJ1-1, the full variable domain reads ETGVTQSPTHLIKTRGQQVTLRCSSQSGHNTVSWYQQALGQGPQFIFQYYREEENGRGNFPPRFSGLQFPNYSSELNVNALELDDSALYLCASSQAGRANTEAFFGQGTRLTVV.

J is TRBJ1-4 and V is TRBV5-6; no reliable D call. Trimming removed 1 base from V and 1 base from J, with 8 bases in between. This CDR3 spans 15 amino acids. CDR1 and CDR2 from the germline V gene are SGHDT and YYEEEE. The CDR3 region is CASSLPGRTNEKLFF. The DNA for the CDR3 is TGTGCCAGCAGCTTGCCCGGCAGAACTAATGAAAAACTGTTTTTT.

The V call is TRBV30, the J call TRBJ2-5; D is perhaps TRBD1 (5 bases). The germline gives CDR1 GTSNPN, CDR2 SVGIG (reference sequence). There are 14 residues in the CDR3. V was shortened by 5 bases and J by 6 bases, with 19 bases between the two germline ends. The CDR3 reads CAWGSRLGVQTQYF. CDR3 DNA sequence: TGTGCCTGGGGGTCGCGGCTAGGGGTCCAGACCCAGTACTTC.

The rearrangement links TRBV27 to TRBJ1-5, with 9 bases fitting TRBD1. CDR1 is MNHEY and CDR2 is SMNVEV in the germline V gene (reference sequence). The CDR3 loop spans 14 amino acids. After removal of 6 bases from V and 6 bases from J, the junction contained 6 bases not matched to a gene. CDR3 loop: CASSPGTGFQPQHF. The CDR3 nucleotides are TGTGCCAGCAGCCCCGGGACAGGGTTTCAGCCCCAGCATTTT.

V gene TRBV6-5 combines with J gene TRBJ1-2, with 10 bases that match TRBD1. Germline CDR1 is MNHEY and CDR2 is SVGAGI. J lost 7 bases, V lost 4 bases, and 3 bases had no gene match. This CDR3 has 13 residues. The DNA for the CDR3 is TGTGCCAGCAGTTTCGGGACAGGGGTTGGCTACACCTTC. Protein: CASSFGTGVGYTF.